This T cell receptor beta chain was observed in a study of blood T cell repertoires in COVID-19 (dated by TCRdb to the early 2020s). In terms of the full investigation: Recovered participants in ImmuneRACE Cohort 3 were defined by two consecutive negative NP/OP PCR tests, clearance by a healthcare professional, or resolution of symptoms. Subjects who had been exposed to COVID-19, were actively infected with it, or had recovered from it provided the deeply sampled blood TCRbeta repertoires that made up the dataset. The samples were drawn from two sources: the first 160 participants of the ongoing ImmuneRACE study, and fewer than 1,500 subjects contributed by 6 global collaborators. A freely available public database, intended as a resource for researchers studying the immune response to SARS-CoV-2, is where the repertoires were released. Where available, HLA class I and class II types were taken from metadata supplied by the sample provider and were not determined by assay-based typing. A de-identified subject ID, COVID-19 status, age in years and sex were almost always included in the sample metadata. Samples covering the acute and convalescent phases of COVID-19 were provided by collaborators in the United States, Italy and Spain. The material from the prospective study consisted of cDNA or gDNA derived from T cells, B-cell-depleted T cells, or PBMCs. Findings and caveats that apply to the study as a whole: How much clinical and demographic metadata was included differed by source and by participant, and the metadata was provided uncurated.

Looking up the germline V gene yields CDR1 SNHLY and CDR2 FYNNEI. Deletion took 7 bases off V and 7 bases off J, with a span of 11 bases between the germline ends. CDR3 length: 12 amino acids, cysteine to phenylalanine. Here the CDR3 DNA is all that survives: 36 bases in frame from base 1. TCRbeta CDR3 regions were amplified from genomic DNA using the immunoSEQ Assay, a bias-controlled multiplex PCR. Per the authors' processing: Within the assay, amplification of reference gene primers was used to estimate how many nucleated cells each sample contained. To quantify the absolute abundance of each unique TCRbeta CDR3 rearrangement, sequence reads were collapsed and filtered. For each sample, productive Simpson clonality was calculated as the square root of Simpson's diversity index over productive rearrangements. The source is immuneACCESS, and TCRdb retained only in-frame sequences with V and J called. Part of the clones is not carried over; for the studies checked, unresolved V genes explain less than half of this, and the remainder is unexplained. V and J calls and clone size come straight from that table; D and trimming were deduced from the DNA. Present in this sample are 200,000 to 250,000 clones, around 86% of which were seen just once. The top ten clones comprise approximately 7.2% of the sample.

This clone appeared a few times. Its antigen remains undetermined. No per-base quality is available; no much larger clone lies one base away. Participants in the prospective study were aged 18 to 89 years, lived in more than 20 United States geographic areas, and enrolled through a virtual design. In the prospective study, participants were assigned to cohorts based on the clinical history participants reported in a screening survey and a study questionnaire. Mobile phlebotomists in the prospective study collected whole blood, serum and a nasopharyngeal or oropharyngeal swab from every participant. Over a roughly 2-month period, participants in the prospective study had the option of providing additional blood draws and questionnaires. Before DNA extraction, prospective study blood samples were shipped either frozen or at room temperature.

The source of this sequence is a man aged 25 to 45 in a cohort exposed to, infected with or recovered from COVID-19 (not recorded which). Material: PBMCs or T cells enriched from blood (not recorded which). Rearrangement joined TRBV2 to TRBJ1-3; 6 matching bases give a weak D call of TRBD1. CDR3 sequence: CASTGARNTIYF. The nucleotide sequence is given as TGTGCCAGCACAGGGGCGAGGAACACCATATATTTT.